This T cell receptor beta chain was captured by sequencing in a study of T-cell memory formation after mild COVID-19. Across the whole study: The study found TCR clusters largely donor specific.

General observations from the study: The study found contracting CD4+ clones mainly in CM and EM and contracting CD8+ clones in EMRA.

Trimming removed 6 bases at V and 0 bases at J, with 10 bases between. The CDR3 is 14 residues long. Germline CDR1 is SGHTA and CDR2 is FQGNSA. One entry per CDR3 protein, called by TCRdb with MiXCR from the 5' RACE reads. This sample yields fewer than 50,000 distinct CDR3 sequences, of which around 12% are seen a single time; approximately 23% belongs to the top ten. This clonotype showed up many times. Its target is not known. The material sequenced was PBMCs or a T cell subset sorted from them (not recorded which). The source is a man between 18 and 29 years old who had mild COVID-19 (a few samples of this study predate the infection). Cell type and time point are not known. This chain links TRBV7-2 with TRBJ2-3, with D possibly TRBD2 on 6 matching bases. Written as DNA, the CDR3 is TGTGCCAGCAGTCTAGCGTCTAGCACAGATACGCAGTATTTT. Amino acid sequence: CASSLASSTDTQYF. The entire variable domain, with the rest obtained from reference TRBV7-2 and TRBJ2-3, is as follows: GAGVSQSPSNKVTEKGKDVELRCDPISGHTALYWYRQSLGQGLEFLIYFQGNSAPDKSGLPSDRFSAERTGGSVSTLTIQRTQQEDSAVYLCASSLASSTDTQYFGPGTRLTVL.